What follows is one T cell receptor beta chain and its context. The target antigen is unknown. Germline V gene sequence: CDR1 MNHEY, CDR2 SMNVEV (reference sequence). This CDR3 spans 14 amino acids. The data are from a study of CXCR3-negative and CXCR3-positive naive CD8 T cells. Study observations and caveats: CXCR3-positive naive cells carried more hydrophobic TRB CDR3s than CXCR3-negative naive cells did. TRB CDR3 properties served as the basis for inferring TCR strength, and surface CD5 was comparable between naive subsets. Similarly elevated diversity marked both naive subsets, with memory CD8+ cells showing far lower diversity.

The libraries of TRB cDNA were constructed through 5' RACE using UMI labels. TCRdb reprocessed the 5' RACE reads; each CDR3 protein has one entry and no DNA is given. The sample data list about 90,000 distinct CDR3 sequences. The sequencing input was naive CXCR3+ CD8+ T cells from blood. Subset: CD45RO-CCR7+CD27+CD95- naive CD8+ T cells expressing CXCR3 (TNR3+). The TCR sequence derives from a human donor in good health. Some clones in this sample may be carry-over from other donors' samples. This rearrangement joins TRBV27 to TRBJ1-4. This CDR3 is CASSPGLRNEKLFF.